This T cell receptor (beta chain) was recorded in a study of blood T cell repertoires in COVID-19. Assay used: immunoSEQ multiplex PCR; TCRdb lists only in-frame clones, some missing. The sample includes 200,000 to 250,000 clones, 75% to 95% of them seen just once. This CDR3 has 14 residues. V was pared by 8 bases and J by 5 bases, with 18 bases between. The germline V gene encodes CDR1 MNHEY and CDR2 SMNVEV (reference sequence). The source material was PBMCs or T cells enriched from blood (not recorded which). This receptor was taken from a young woman who had recovered from COVID-19. The chain couples TRBV27 to TRBJ2-5; unclear D gene. CDR3 region: CASGNSGFGETQYF. The CDR3 DNA sequence: TGTGCCAGCGGCAATAGTGGGTTCGGGGAGACCCAGTACTTC.